A single T cell receptor (beta chain) is shown here with its context. The target antigen is unknown. The record originates from a study of a mutant IDH1 vaccine in newly diagnosed glioma. Whole-study context: In weeks 1, 3, 5, 7, 11, 15, 19 and 23, patients were vaccinated. The start of vaccination came 4-6 weeks after radiotherapy alone, or with temozolomide cycles.

Generated by immunoSEQ multiplex PCR, the TCRdb table keeps only in-frame clones and is missing some. The sample comprises 110,000 or so clones, about nine tenths of which are singletons, and 0.6% to 0.75% rests with the top ten. There are 15 residues in the CDR3. The germline CDR1 and CDR2 sequences are SGHRS and YFSETQ. The trim removed 0 bases at V and 2 bases at J, leaving 4 bases unmatched. Time point specified: week 11, during vaccination. In every dose of vaccine, 300 ug of mutant IDH1 20-mer peptide was given alongside topical imiquimod. Findings and caveats of the study: Immune responses arising from the vaccine appeared in roughly 95% of patients. The authors found pseudoprogression apparently unrelated to changes in top peripheral T cell clonotypes.

This chain connects TRBV5-1 to TRBJ2-7, with 8 nucleotides matching TRBD1. Sequenced here: PBMCs, sampled from a glioma patient whose treatment included an IDH1 peptide vaccine. The source is a woman between 50 and 59 years old with glioma. The CDR3: CASSLGGTGTYEQYF. CDR3 in DNA: TGCGCCAGCAGCTTGGGAGGGACAGGAACCTACGAGCAGTACTTC.